The entry below describes one TCR beta chain. Germline assignment: CDR1 SGHRS and CDR2 YFSETQ. The CDR3 sequence is 16 residues long. V lost 4 bases and J lost 0, with 11 bases in between. These data originate in a study of cytomegalovirus exposure and HLA in healthy donors. This PCR relied on a set of 60 Vbeta primers and 13 Jbeta primers. Here immunoSEQ multiplex PCR was the method, and the copy in TCRdb shows in-frame clones only, minus some. This sample has more than 65,000 clones; 74% occur once, and the top ten carry 11%. The receptor's source is a woman aged 55-69 years in good health and CMV-seropositive. This chain joins TRBV5-1 and TRBJ2-6; no clear D. The material sequenced was PBMCs. The CDR3: CASSRNTNSGANVLTF. As DNA, the CDR3 is TGCGCCAGCAGCCGGAACACTAACTCTGGGGCCAACGTCCTGACTTTC.